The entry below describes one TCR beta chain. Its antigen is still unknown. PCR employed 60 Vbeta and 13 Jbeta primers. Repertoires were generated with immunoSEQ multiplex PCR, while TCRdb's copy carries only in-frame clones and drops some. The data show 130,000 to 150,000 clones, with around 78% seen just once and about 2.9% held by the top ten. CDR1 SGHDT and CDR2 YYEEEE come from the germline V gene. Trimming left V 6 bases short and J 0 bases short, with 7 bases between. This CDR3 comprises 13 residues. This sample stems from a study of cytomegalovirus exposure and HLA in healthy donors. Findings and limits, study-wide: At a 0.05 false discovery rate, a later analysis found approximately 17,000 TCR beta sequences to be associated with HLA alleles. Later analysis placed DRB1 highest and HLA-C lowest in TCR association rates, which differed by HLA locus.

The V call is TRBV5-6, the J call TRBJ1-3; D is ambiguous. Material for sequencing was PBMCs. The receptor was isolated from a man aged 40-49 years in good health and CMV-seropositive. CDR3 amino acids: CASKQVSGNTIYF. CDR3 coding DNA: TGTGCCAGCAAACAAGTCTCTGGAAACACCATATATTTT.